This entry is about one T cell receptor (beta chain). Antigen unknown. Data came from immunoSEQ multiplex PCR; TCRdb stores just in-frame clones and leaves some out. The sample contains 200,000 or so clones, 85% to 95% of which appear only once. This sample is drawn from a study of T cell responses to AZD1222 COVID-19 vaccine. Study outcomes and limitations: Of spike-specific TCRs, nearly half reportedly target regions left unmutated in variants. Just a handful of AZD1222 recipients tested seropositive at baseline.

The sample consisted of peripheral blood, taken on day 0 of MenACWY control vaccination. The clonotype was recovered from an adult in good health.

CDR3 bases: TGTGCCAGTAGCGGGGGAGTACGGTCGTCTGGAAACACCATATATTTT. Translating gives CASSGGVRSSGNTIYF. The V gene is TRBV19, the J gene TRBJ1-3; tentative D call: TRBD1 (5 bases). V gave up 6 bases and J gave up 1 base, with 16 bases separating them. The CDR3 has 16 amino acids. Germline CDR1 is LNHDA and CDR2 is SQIVND (reference sequence).